Below, 8 T cell receptor beta chains from the same sample are listed, as sequenced in a study of CD8 T cells in ankylosing spondylitis. MiXCR, run by TCRdb on the 5' RACE reads, gives a single entry per CDR3 protein. The repertoire has about 150,000 distinct CDR3 sequences, around 43% of them found once; the top ten carry around 15%. What was sequenced was synovial fluid, either unsorted or a sorted T cell fraction (not recorded which). The receptors originated from a male donor with ankylosing spondylitis.

This chain uses TRBV15 with TRBJ2-2; 9 bases are shared with TRBD2. The CDR3 covers 16 residues. V was clipped by 1 base and J by 7 bases; unmatched bases: 7. Germline CDR1 and CDR2: LNHNV and YYDKDF (reference sequence). This CDR3 is CATSRVAGGQGGELFF. The CDR3 DNA is TGTGCCACCAGCAGAGTTGCGGGGGGGCAGGGCGGGGAGCTGTTTTTT.

The CDR3 DNA is TGTGCCAGCAGTGAAGCACTACTAGCGGGGTACCAAGAGACCCAGTACTTC. Encoded protein: CASSEALLAGYQETQYF. The chain recombines TRBV2 with TRBJ2-5, with 10 positions matching TRBD2. With V trimmed by 0 bases and J by 0 bases, 4 bases remained unmatched. The CDR3 is 17 residues long. Germline V lookup: CDR1 SNHLY, CDR2 FYNNEI.

This clonotype was recorded a few times. J is TRBJ2-3 and V is TRBV7-9; possible D gene TRBD2, 5 bases. This CDR3 has 13 amino acids. The V gene lost 6 bases and the J gene lost 6 bases, with 13 bases spanning the gap. Germline CDR1 SEHNR, CDR2 FQNEAQ (reference sequence). The CDR3 here is CASRTGRSDTQYF. The CDR3 DNA follows: TGTGCCAGCAGAACGGGGAGATCGGATACGCAGTATTTT.

The chain couples TRBV6-1 to TRBJ2-3; perhaps TRBD2 as D (6 bases). V was clipped by 6 bases and J by 1 base, with 14 bases between them. This CDR3 has 15 residues. CDR1 MNHNS and CDR2 SASEGT come from the germline V gene. CDR3 protein: CASSRTSLGTDTQYF. In DNA, the CDR3 is TGTGCCAGCAGCCGAACTAGCCTGGGCACAGATACGCAGTATTTT.

The chain combines TRBV5-1 with TRBJ2-5; 7 bases agree with TRBD1. The CDR3 covers 14 residues. The V and J ends lost 4 bases and 4 bases, in that order; junction bases with no gene match: 7. CDR1 and CDR2 from the germline V gene are SGHRS and YFSETQ. CDR3 amino acids: CASSSPTGSETQYF. CDR3 sequence (DNA): TGCGCCAGCAGCAGCCCGACAGGGTCAGAGACCCAGTACTTC.

This clonotype was picked up a small number of times. The chain links TRBV7-2 to TRBJ1-6, with D unresolved. V lost 5 bases and J lost 10, with 12 bases in between. Per germline, CDR1 SGHTA and CDR2 FQGNSA. CDR3 size: 13 residues. DNA for the CDR3: TGTGCCAGCAGCCATCACCATGAATCACCCCTCCACTTT. Protein: CASSHHHESPLHF.

The genes are TRBV27 and TRBJ2-2, with TRBD1 as a possible D gene (5 bases). The CDR3 contains 14 residues. Germline CDR1 MNHEY, CDR2 SMNVEV (reference sequence). Trimming stripped 5 bases from V and 6 bases from J, with 13 bases between. As DNA, the CDR3 is TGTGCCAGCAGTCGGAACAAGGGGTCCGGGGAGCTGTTTTTT. Its protein product is CASSRNKGSGELFF.

This clonotype has at least ten counts. The chain joins TRBV11-1 to TRBJ2-1; D unresolved. The V gene's germline CDR1 is SGHAT and CDR2 FQDESV (reference sequence). The CDR3 spans 15 residues. The ends were cut back, 7 bases at V and 0 bases at J, with 13 bases in the middle. The CDR3 spells CASTPTVSSYNEQFF. DNA of the CDR3: TGTGCCAGCACCCCGACCGTTAGCTCCTACAATGAGCAGTTCTTC.